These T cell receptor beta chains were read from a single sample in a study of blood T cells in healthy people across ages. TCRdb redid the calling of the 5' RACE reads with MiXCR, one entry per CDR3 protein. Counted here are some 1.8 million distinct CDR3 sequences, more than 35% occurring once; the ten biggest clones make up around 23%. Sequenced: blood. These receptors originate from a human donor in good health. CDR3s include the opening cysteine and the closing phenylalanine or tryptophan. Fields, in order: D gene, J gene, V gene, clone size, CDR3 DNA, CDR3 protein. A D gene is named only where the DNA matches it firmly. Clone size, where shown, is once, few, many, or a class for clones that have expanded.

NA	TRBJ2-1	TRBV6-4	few	TGTGCCAGCAGCGAGGGACAAGAAGGCAATGAGCAGTTCTTC	CASSEGQEGNEQFF
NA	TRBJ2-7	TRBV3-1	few	TGTGCCAGCAGCCAAGGTATAGGCGGGACCTACGAGCAGTACTTC	CASSQGIGGTYEQYF
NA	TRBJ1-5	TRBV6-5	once	TGTGCCAGCAGGGGATCAAACAATCAGCCCCAGCATTTT	CASRGSNNQPQHF
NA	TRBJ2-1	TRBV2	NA	TGTGCCAGCAGTGTAAGACAGAGCCAAGAGACCCAGTTCTTC	CASSVRQSQETQFF
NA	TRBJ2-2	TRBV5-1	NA	TGCGCCAGCAGCCCGACGCCGACTGTGAACACCGGGGAGCTGTTTTTT	CASSPTPTVNTGELFF
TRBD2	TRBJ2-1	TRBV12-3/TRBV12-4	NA	TGTGCCAGCAGCGAGGGACTAGCGGGGATCGGCGAGCAGTTCTTC	CASSEGLAGIGEQFF
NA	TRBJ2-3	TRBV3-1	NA	TGTGCCAGCAGCCAAGTGACCGACATTTCGGATACGCAGTATTTT	CASSQVTDISDTQYF
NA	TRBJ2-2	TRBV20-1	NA	TGCAGTGCTAGAGATCCGGTAGGAACCGGGGAGCTGTTTTTT	CSARDPVGTGELFF
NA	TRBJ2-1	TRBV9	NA	TGTGCCAGCAGCGACCGCCTAGGGGCGACGAATGAGCAGTTCTTC	CASSDRLGATNEQFF
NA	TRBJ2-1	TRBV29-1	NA	TGCAGCGTGGGATATACCGGGGGGCGTTCGTACAATGAGCAGTTCTTC	CSVGYTGGRSYNEQFF
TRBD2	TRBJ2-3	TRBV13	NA	TGTGCCAGCAGCGACAGGACTAGCGGGGGGGTCACAGATACGCAGTATTTT	CASSDRTSGGVTDTQYF
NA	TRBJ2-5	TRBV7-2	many	TGTGCCAGCAGCCGCCGACGGGAGACTACTGAGACCCAGTACTTC	CASSRRRETTETQYF
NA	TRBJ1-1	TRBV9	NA	TGTGCCAGCAGCGTAGACCTCAGCACTGAAGCTTTCTTT	CASSVDLSTEAFF
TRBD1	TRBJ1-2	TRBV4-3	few	TGCGCCAGCAGCCAAGTCTGGGCAGGGGGCTACTATGGCTACACCTTC	CASSQVWAGGYYGYTF
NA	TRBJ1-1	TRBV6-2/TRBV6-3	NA	TGTGCCAGCAGCCTATGGGCTCCTGGAACCCTCATGAACACTGAAGCTTTCTTT	CASSLWAPGTLMNTEAFF
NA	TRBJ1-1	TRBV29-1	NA	TGCAGCGTTGAAGTGGTGGGTGACACTGAAGCTTTCTTT	CSVEVVGDTEAFF
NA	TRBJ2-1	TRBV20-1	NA	TGCAGTGCTACCACCGGGACAACCAATAATGAGCAGTTCTTC	CSATTGTTNNEQFF
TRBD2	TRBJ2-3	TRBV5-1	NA	TGCGCCAGCAGCTTGGCCTATGCGGGGGACACAGATACGCAGTATTTT	CASSLAYAGDTDTQYF
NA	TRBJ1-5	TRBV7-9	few	TGTGCCAGCAGCTTTCACAGGGTCGGGGGCAATCAGCCCCAGCATTTT	CASSFHRVGGNQPQHF
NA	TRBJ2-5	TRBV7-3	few	TGTGCCAGCAGCTTCACAGGTCCAGGGGAGACCCAGTACTTC	CASSFTGPGETQYF
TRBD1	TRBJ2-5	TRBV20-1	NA	TGCAGTGCTGACGACAGGGGAACCCAAGAGACCCAGTACTTC	CSADDRGTQETQYF
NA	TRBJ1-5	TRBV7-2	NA	TGTGCCAGCAGCTTACGAGGGGGGGTCCCGCCTTATAGCAATCAGCCCCAGCATTTT	CASSLRGGVPPYSNQPQHF
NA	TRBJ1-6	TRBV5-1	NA	TGCGCCAGCAGCTTGTGGAGTTCACCCCTCCACTTT	CASSLWSSPLHF
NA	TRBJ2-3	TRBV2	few	TGTGCCAGCAGTGAATATGGGCTTGGTAGCACAGATACGCAGTATTTT	CASSEYGLGSTDTQYF
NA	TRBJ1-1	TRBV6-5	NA	TGTGCCAGCAGTTACGACCCGGCTAACACTGAAGCTTTCTTT	CASSYDPANTEAFF
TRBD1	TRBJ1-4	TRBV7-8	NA	TGTGCCAGCAGCCGGGGACAGTTTAATGAAAAACTGTTTTTT	CASSRGQFNEKLFF
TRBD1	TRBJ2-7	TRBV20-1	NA	TGCAGTGCTGCGCACAGGGGAAGGTACGAGCAGTACTTC	CSAAHRGRYEQYF
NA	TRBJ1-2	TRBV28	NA	TGTGCCAGCAGTTTAGGAAGGGGCAGAAGGGCTTTTGATGGCTACACCTTC	CASSLGRGRRAFDGYTF
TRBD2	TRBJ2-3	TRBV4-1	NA	TGCGCCAGCACCGTATCGGGACTAGCGGGGGGGCCCGATACGCAGTATTTT	CASTVSGLAGGPDTQYF
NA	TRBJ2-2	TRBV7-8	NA	TGTGCCAGCAGCTTAGCCGGCAGGGCGGACACCGGGGAGCTGTTTTTT	CASSLAGRADTGELFF
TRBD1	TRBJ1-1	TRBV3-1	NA	TGTGCCTGGCGACAGGGGAACACTGAAGCTTTCTTT	CAWRQGNTEAFF
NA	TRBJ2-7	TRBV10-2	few	TGCGCCAGCAGTCCGGACATCACCACCTCCTACGAGCAGTACTTC	CASSPDITTSYEQYF
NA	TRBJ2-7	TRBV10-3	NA	TGTGCCATCAGACCGGGACAATCGACGGGAGAGCAGTACTTC	CAIRPGQSTGEQYF
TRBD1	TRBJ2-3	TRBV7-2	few	TGTGCCAGCAGCTTTGATCGACAGGGGGCGACGCAGTATTTT	CASSFDRQGATQYF
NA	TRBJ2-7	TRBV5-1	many	TGCGCCAGCAGCTTGCTGAGGGGGGGCGAGCAGTACTTC	CASSLLRGGEQYF